These T cell receptor beta chains were read from a single sample in a study of blood T cell repertoires in COVID-19. The assay was immunoSEQ multiplex PCR, and TCRdb's table has in-frame clones only and misses some. The sample holds about 210,000 clones, around 84% seen once. Material: peripheral blood. All receptors come from a woman aged 80 or over with COVID-19, enrolled during active disease. The CDR3 runs from the conserved cysteine through the conserved F or W. Fields, in order: V gene, J gene, D gene, clone size, CDR3 protein, CDR3 DNA. The D gene is left open where the match is weak. Only part of the rows carry a size: once, few, many, or a class if the clone is expanded.

>TRBV7-2|TRBJ1-3|NA|once
CASSPRGRTSGNTIYF
TGTGCCAGCAGCCCCAGGGGTCGAACCTCTGGAAACACCATATATTTT
>TRBV5-4|TRBJ2-7|TRBD2|once
CASSGGSAGGSYEQYF
TGTGCCAGCAGCGGGGGGAGCGCGGGGGGCTCCTACGAGCAGTACTTC
>TRBV10-3|TRBJ1-2|NA|once
CAIKSGVIYGYTF
TGTGCCATCAAGTCGGGGGTGATCTATGGCTACACCTTC
>TRBV23-1|TRBJ2-2|TRBD1|NA
CASSQTLRDREGAGELFF
TGCGCCAGCAGTCAAACTCTCCGGGACAGGGAAGGCGCCGGGGAGCTGTTTTTT
>TRBV7-2|TRBJ2-7|NA|once
CASSPGYEQYF
TGTGCCAGCAGCCCCGGTTACGAGCAGTACTTC
>TRBV29-1|TRBJ2-3|NA|NA
CSVAGGGGDTQYF
TGCAGCGTTGCGGGCGGGGGCGGAGATACGCAGTATTTT
>TRBV13|TRBJ2-1|NA|NA
CASSLRTYNEQFF
TGTGCCAGCAGCCTCAGGACCTACAATGAGCAGTTCTTC
>TRBV7-2|TRBJ1-1|TRBD1|NA
CASSGQVLNTEAFF
TGTGCCAGCAGTGGACAGGTTCTTAACACTGAAGCTTTCTTT
>TRBV10-2|TRBJ1-6|NA|NA
CASRREDSPLHF
TGCGCCAGCAGGAGGGAGGATTCACCCCTCCACTTT
>TRBV5-1|TRBJ1-1|NA|NA
CASSLDRVNTEAFF
TGCGCCAGCAGCTTGGACAGAGTGAACACTGAAGCTTTCTTT
>TRBV30|TRBJ2-3|NA|NA
CAWSRTDTQYF
TGTGCCTGGAGTCGGACAGATACGCAGTATTTT
>TRBV28|TRBJ2-3|TRBD2|once
CASSGTSRSVDTQYF
TGTGCCAGCAGCGGGACTAGTCGATCCGTAGATACGCAGTATTTT
>TRBV6-2/TRBV6-3|TRBJ2-6|NA|NA
CASSPQGRKANVLTF
TGTGCCAGCAGTCCACAGGGGAGGAAGGCCAACGTCCTGACTTTC
>TRBV28|TRBJ1-2|TRBD1|NA
CASSSVTGGSSYYYTF
TGTGCCAGCAGTTCGGTGACAGGGGGATCGTCCTACTACTACACCTTC
>TRBV3-1/TRBV3-2|TRBJ2-6|TRBD2|NA
CASSFNLAGSSGANVLTF
TGTGCCAGCAGCTTTAATCTAGCGGGGAGTTCTGGGGCCAACGTCCTGACTTTC
>TRBV11-2|TRBJ2-5|TRBD2|NA
CASSLLVVAGAGTQYF
TGTGCCAGCAGCCTGCTGGTGGTAGCGGGGGCAGGGACCCAGTACTTC
>TRBV4-2|TRBJ2-2|NA|few
CASSPSRGSGELFF
TGTGCCAGCAGCCCTTCTCGGGGATCCGGGGAGCTGTTTTTT
>TRBV5-4|TRBJ1-2|NA|once
CASSPPGNYGYTF
TGTGCCAGCAGCCCGCCGGGGAACTATGGCTACACCTTC
>TRBV18|TRBJ1-6|TRBD1|NA
CASSLSGTGSSPLHF
TGTGCCAGCTCACTCTCCGGGACAGGGTCCTCACCCCTCCACTTT
>TRBV25-1|TRBJ1-6|NA|NA
CASSETGGRASPLHF
TGTGCCAGCAGTGAAACCGGGGGGAGGGCGTCACCCCTCCACTTT
>TRBV18|TRBJ1-4|NA|NA
CASSQQGANEKLFF
TGTGCCAGCTCACAACAGGGAGCCAATGAAAAACTGTTTTTT
>TRBV4-3|TRBJ1-6|TRBD1|once
CASSQEQGGDSPLHF
TGCGCCAGCAGCCAAGAACAGGGGGGGGATTCACCCCTCCACTTT
>TRBV4-1|TRBJ1-3|NA|NA
CASSQDLLGSGNTIYF
TGCGCCAGCAGCCAAGATCTCCTAGGCTCTGGAAACACCATATATTTT
>TRBV6-6|TRBJ2-7|TRBD1|NA
CASSLGQDYEQYF
TGTGCCAGCAGTCTAGGACAGGACTACGAGCAGTACTTC
>TRBV10-1|TRBJ2-1|NA|NA
CASNPGSPNEQFF
TGCGCCAGCAACCCAGGATCCCCGAATGAGCAGTTCTTC
>TRBV3-1/TRBV3-2|TRBJ1-2|TRBD1|NA
CASSQDNRGDYGYTF
TGTGCCAGCAGCCAAGATAACAGGGGGGACTATGGCTACACCTTC
>TRBV7-3|TRBJ2-3|TRBD2|NA
CASSLIPSGGVDTQYF
TGTGCCAGCAGCTTAATCCCCAGCGGGGGGGTAGATACGCAGTATTTT
>TRBV2|TRBJ2-7|NA|NA
CASSAQGSGLSYEQYF
TGTGCCAGCAGTGCTCAAGGATCTGGGCTTTCCTACGAGCAGTACTTC
>TRBV11-2|TRBJ2-1|NA|once
CASSSYRELAQFF
TGTGCCAGCAGCTCTTACAGGGAATTAGCGCAGTTCTTC
>TRBV5-1|TRBJ2-5|TRBD1|NA
CASSLDRGRRETQYF
TGCGCCAGCAGCTTGGACAGGGGGCGGAGGGAGACCCAGTACTTC
>TRBV29-1|TRBJ2-1|NA|NA
CSVSITSRSYNEQFF
TGCAGCGTTTCCATTACTAGCCGCTCCTACAATGAGCAGTTCTTC
>TRBV19|TRBJ1-1|NA|NA
CASSSPGMAEAFF
TGTGCCAGTAGTTCTCCAGGGATGGCTGAAGCTTTCTTT
>TRBV19|TRBJ1-1|NA|NA
CASSYGGALGAFF
TGTGCCAGCTCATATGGGGGGGCCCTGGGGGCTTTCTTT
>TRBV28|TRBJ1-5|NA|NA
CASREEGNQPQHF
TGTGCCAGCAGGGAGGAGGGCAATCAGCCCCAGCATTTT
>TRBV9|TRBJ1-2|NA|NA
CASSSSKDRKAYGYTF
TGTGCCAGCAGCTCCAGCAAGGACAGAAAAGCTTATGGCTACACCTTC
>TRBV6-5|TRBJ1-1|NA|few
CASSINGILNTEAFF
TGTGCCAGCAGTATAAACGGGATATTGAACACTGAAGCTTTCTTT
>TRBV7-2|TRBJ1-2|NA|once
CASSLGSVNGYTF
TGTGCCAGCAGCTTAGGGTCAGTGAATGGCTACACCTTC
>TRBV19|TRBJ1-5|TRBD1|NA
CASSIGTGGREPQHF
TGTGCCAGTAGTATTGGGACAGGGGGCAGGGAGCCCCAGCATTTT
>TRBV5-1|TRBJ1-6|TRBD1|NA
CASSSTGEVYSPLHF
TGCGCCAGCAGTTCCACAGGGGAAGTATATTCACCCCTCCACTTT
>TRBV18|TRBJ1-2|NA|NA
CASSPPGQPKGGYTF
TGTGCCAGCTCACCACCGGGACAACCCAAGGGGGGCTACACCTTC
>TRBV7-9|TRBJ1-4|NA|few
CASSLGTRTTNEKLFF
TGTGCCAGCAGCCTCGGGACACGGACAACTAATGAAAAACTGTTTTTT
>TRBV7-2|TRBJ2-1|TRBD2|NA
CASSLALTLAGGQGEQFF
TGTGCCAGCAGCTTAGCGCTCACCCTAGCGGGGGGGCAGGGTGAGCAGTTCTTC
>TRBV9|TRBJ1-1|NA|NA
CASSSQGFEAFF
TGTGCCAGCAGCTCACAGGGATTTGAAGCTTTCTTT
>TRBV6-2/TRBV6-3|TRBJ1-6|NA|NA
CASSRREDNSPLHF
TGTGCCAGCAGTAGACGGGAGGACAATTCACCCCTCCACTTT
>TRBV19|TRBJ1-1|NA|once
CASKNRDMTEAFF
TGTGCCAGTAAAAACAGGGATATGACTGAAGCTTTCTTT
>TRBV10-3|TRBJ1-1|TRBD1|NA
CAISLDRTEAFF
TGTGCCATCAGCTTGGACAGGACTGAAGCTTTCTTT
>TRBV18|TRBJ2-7|TRBD2|once
CASSPGLAGVTNEQYF
TGTGCCAGCTCTCCAGGTCTAGCGGGGGTTACTAACGAGCAGTACTTC
>TRBV5-3|TRBJ1-2|NA|NA
CARRAGRKQQRHSLYGYTF
TGTGCCAGAAGAGCGGGACGAAAGCAGCAGCGCCACTCTCTTTATGGCTACACCTTC
>TRBV7-8|TRBJ1-5|NA|few
CASSFMGNSNQPQHF
TGTGCCAGCAGCTTCATGGGCAATAGCAATCAGCCCCAGCATTTT
>TRBV6-5|TRBJ2-3|NA|NA
CASRRGGTDTQYF
TGTGCCAGCAGGCGCGGGGGCACAGATACGCAGTATTTT
>TRBV5-6|TRBJ2-1|TRBD2|NA
CASSFFLAGAYNEQFF
TGTGCCAGCAGCTTTTTCCTAGCGGGGGCCTACAATGAGCAGTTCTTC